The T cell receptor beta chain described here comes from a study of T cell responses to AZD1222 COVID-19 vaccine. Using immunoSEQ multiplex PCR, the repertoire was profiled, and TCRdb retains in-frame clones only, with some absent. Of more than 110,000 clones in the sample, 85% to 95% were seen once. The ends were cut back, 6 bases at V and 6 bases at J, with 17 bases in the middle. Germline CDR1 reads SNHLY; CDR2 reads FYNNEI. This CDR3 region has 14 residues. This clone was seen a single time. The V call is TRBV2, the J call TRBJ1-1; tentatively, D is TRBD1 (5 bases). The receptor was isolated from an adult in good health. Sequencing used peripheral blood, obtained on day 0 of AZD1222 vaccination. The DNA of the CDR3 is TGTGCCAGCAGCGATAGAAGGGGTCGTCCTGAAGCTTTCTTT. It encodes CASSDRRGRPEAFF.